The 26 T cell receptor beta chains below all came from one sample that was sequenced in a study of beta chain features in type 1 diabetes. Every isolated RNA sample was fully reverse transcribed, so sequencing captured expressed TCRB transcripts. Some clones are missing from TCRdb's copy, which holds only in-frame ones; the method was immunoSEQ multiplex PCR. The sample has hundreds of thousands of clones, roughly a sixth seen once. Material: naive CD4+ T cells from blood. These receptors came from a man aged 18-30 years in good health.

The chain carries TRBV7-2 and TRBJ1-1, with 7 positions matching TRBD1. This CDR3 spans 18 amino acids. J gave up 0 bases and V 8 bases, and 18 bases lay outside the gene matches. Germline V gives CDR1 SGHTA, CDR2 FQGNSA. The CDR3 DNA is TGTGCCAGCCTCGGGGACAGACCTACGGTTCTTATGAACACTGAAGCTTTCTTT. Amino acids: CASLGDRPTVLMNTEAFF.

A few counts support this clone. V gene TRBV5-4 combines with J gene TRBJ2-5, with D possibly being TRBD1 (6 bases). V lost 3 bases and J 7 bases, leaving 16 bases between the germline ends. Germline V CDR1 and CDR2: SGHNT, YYREEE (reference sequence). The CDR3 contains 14 residues. The CDR3 region is CASSYRESSGTQYF. The CDR3, as DNA: TGTGCCAGCAGCTACAGGGAGTCCAGCGGGACCCAGTACTTC.

The chain uses TRBV27 and TRBJ2-7; D is ambiguous. CDR3 length equals 12 residues. V was clipped by 8 bases and J by 0 bases, with 8 bases between them. CDR1 and CDR2 (germline): MNHEY, SMNVEV (reference sequence). DNA for the CDR3: TGTGCCAGCGCACTGAACTCCTACGAGCAGTACTTC. Its translation is CASALNSYEQYF.

A word on this clone: Other DNA sequences in the sample encode the same CDR3. The chain joins TRBV19 to TRBJ1-5; D is unresolved. The CDR3 loop spans 14 amino acids. The germline V and J ends were trimmed by 3 bases and 2 bases, with 8 bases remaining between them. Germline V CDR1 and CDR2: LNHDA, SQIVND (reference sequence). CDR3 DNA: TGTGCCAGTAGTATTTCGGGCGGCAATCAGCCCCAGCATTTT. Translation: CASSISGGNQPQHF.

The rearrangement links TRBV7-9 to TRBJ1-4; 9 bases are shared with TRBD1. Germline CDR1 and CDR2: SEHNR and FQNEAQ (reference sequence). Trimming took 5 bases from V and 4 from J; bases not matched to a gene: 8. This CDR3 is built from 16 residues. The CDR3 loop is CASSRQGTGINEKLFF. In DNA, the CDR3 is TGTGCCAGCAGCCGTCAGGGGACAGGGATTAATGAAAAACTGTTTTTT.

This clone was detected a few times. V is TRBV9 and J is TRBJ2-7; 7 bases align to TRBD1. This CDR3 has 15 amino acids. In germline, CDR1 is SGDLS, CDR2 YYNGEE. Germline trimming cut 0 bases from V and 2 bases from J; bases unmatched to any gene: 5. The CDR3 spells CASSVEGANPYEQYF. CDR3 nucleotide sequence: TGTGCCAGCAGCGTAGAGGGGGCGAATCCCTACGAGCAGTACTTC.

The J gene is TRBJ2-3, the V gene TRBV11-3, with 11 bases fitting TRBD2. This CDR3 comprises 16 residues. With 4 bases clipped from V and 3 bases from J, the junction kept 6 bases outside the gene matches. Germline-derived CDR1 and CDR2 are SGHNT and YENEEA. The CDR3 spells CASSSLAGGVTDTQYF. Here the CDR3 DNA reads TGTGCCAGCAGCTCATTAGCGGGAGGGGTAACAGATACGCAGTATTTT.

This chain links TRBV6-5 with TRBJ2-7; 7 bases align to TRBD2. This CDR3 has 14 amino acids. After removal of 7 bases from V and 6 bases from J, the junction contained 12 bases not matched to a gene. In germline, CDR1 is MNHEY, CDR2 SVGAGI. CDR3 residues: CASTLRGGLTEQYF. CDR3 bases: TGTGCCAGCACCCTACGGGGAGGGCTGACCGAGCAGTACTTC.

The rearrangement uses TRBV11-2 and TRBJ2-5, with TRBD2 matching 15 bases. Germline values: CDR1 SGHAT, CDR2 FQNNGV. The CDR3 is made up of 17 amino acids. The junction had 6 bases not matched to a gene; V was cut back by 4 bases and J by 3 bases. The CDR3 spells CASSSVGLAGGKETQYF. In nucleotides, the CDR3 is TGTGCCAGCAGCTCCGTCGGACTAGCGGGGGGGAAAGAGACCCAGTACTTC.

The V call is TRBV27, the J call TRBJ1-1; the match to TRBD1 covers 8 bases. J gave up 4 bases and V 4 bases, and 8 bases lay outside the gene matches. CDR3 length: 15 amino acids. CDR1 is MNHEY and CDR2 is SMNVEV in the germline V gene (reference sequence). CDR3 amino acids: CASSSPRGLVTEAFF. Written as DNA, the CDR3 is TGTGCCAGCAGTTCCCCCAGGGGGCTGGTCACTGAAGCTTTCTTT.

The CDR3 protein is CASSLGSRGSVAQYF. CDR3 nucleotide sequence: TGTGCCAGCAGCTTGGGTAGCAGGGGGTCGGTGGCCCAGTACTTC. The chain couples TRBV5-4 to TRBJ2-5, with TRBD1 matching 7 bases. Trimming took 0 bases from V and 9 from J; bases not matched to a gene: 11. The CDR3 extends over 15 amino acids. Germline assignment: CDR1 SGHNT and CDR2 YYREEE (reference sequence). The full variable domain, its missing parts supplied by reference TRBV5-4 and TRBJ2-5, is ETGVTQSPTHLIKTRGQQVTLRCSSQSGHNTVSWYQQALGQGPQFIFQYYREEENGRGNFPPRFSGLQFPNYSSELNVNALELDDSALYLCASSLGSRGSVAQYFGPGTRLLVL.

This clone was detected a few times. The chain links TRBV7-2 to TRBJ2-7; TRBD1 matches at 7 bases. The ends lost 5 bases at V and 3 bases at J; junction bases unmatched: 10. Germline V gene lookup returns CDR1 SGHTA and CDR2 FQGNSA. The CDR3 is 15 amino acids. CDR3 residues: CASSQHRGKGYEQYF. The CDR3 DNA reads as TGTGCCAGCAGCCAACACAGGGGAAAGGGCTACGAGCAGTACTTC.

V is TRBV10-3 and J is TRBJ2-2; D is possibly TRBD1 or TRBD2 (5 bases each). The CDR3 extends over 12 amino acids. Trimming pared 8 bases from V and 6 bases from J, leaving 10 bases between. Germline values: CDR1 ENHRY, CDR2 SYGVKD. The chain's CDR3 is CAIAPGPGELFF. The DNA for the CDR3 is TGTGCCATCGCCCCGGGGCCCGGGGAGCTGTTTTTT.

The chain combines TRBV7-3 with TRBJ2-1; possible D gene TRBD1, 6 bases. CDR3 size: 19 residues. V was pared by 4 bases and J by 3 bases, with 25 bases between. Germline V gene lookup returns CDR1 SGHTA and CDR2 FQGTGA. DNA for the CDR3: TGTGCCAGCAGCTCCTACATTACCGGGACAACTGAAGACTACAATGAGCAGTTCTTC. Its translation: CASSSYITGTTEDYNEQFF.

The gene calls are TRBV25-1 and TRBJ2-3; D gene uncertain. The CDR3 loop spans 13 amino acids. Trimming removed 3 bases at V and 0 bases at J, with 4 bases between. Germline V gives CDR1 MGHDK, CDR2 SYGVNS. CDR3 coding DNA: TGTGCCAGCAGTGATGGGAGCACAGATACGCAGTATTTT. As protein: CASSDGSTDTQYF. Looking up the rest from reference TRBV25-1 and TRBJ2-3 gives the full variable domain: EADIYQTPRYLVIGTGKKITLECSQTMGHDKMYWYQQDPGMELHLIHYSYGVNSTEKGDLSSESTVSRIRTEHFPLTLESARPSHTSQYLCASSDGSTDTQYFGPGTRLTVL.

The J gene is TRBJ2-2, the V gene TRBV4-3; 7 nucleotides agree with TRBD2. The germline V gene has CDR1 LGHNA and CDR2 YSLEER. The CDR3 is 19 amino acids. J was trimmed by 4 bases and V by 0 bases; bases with no gene match: 14. The CDR3 region is CASSQEISTGGRTTGELFF. CDR3 sequence (DNA): TGCGCCAGCAGCCAAGAAATCTCTACGGGGGGACGGACCACCGGGGAGCTGTTTTTT.

This clone was observed a handful of times. This chain joins TRBV2 and TRBJ2-5; 7 bases match TRBD2. J was trimmed by 4 bases and V by 6 bases; bases with no gene match: 11. CDR3 length equals 15 residues. Germline CDR1 is SNHLY and CDR2 is FYNNEI. DNA for the CDR3: TGTGCCAGCAGCCTGGGACTAACTGAATCAGAGACCCAGTACTTC. It encodes CASSLGLTESETQYF.

The gene calls are TRBV4-3 and TRBJ2-7; D remains unclear. Between the trimmed V and J ends, which lost 0 bases and 5 bases, there was a span of 8 bases. CDR1 LGHNA and CDR2 YSLEER come from the germline V gene. The CDR3 consists of 13 residues. The CDR3 region is CASSQETRNEQYF. The CDR3 DNA follows: TGCGCCAGCAGCCAAGAAACCCGAAACGAGCAGTACTTC.

The rearrangement joins TRBV9 to TRBJ1-1; D perhaps matches TRBD1 (6 bases). Trimming shortened V by 4 bases and J by 0 bases, and 16 bases separated the two germline ends. The CDR3 covers 16 residues. In germline, CDR1 is SGDLS, CDR2 YYNGEE. The CDR3 loop reads CASSPRGDGMNTEAFF. CDR3 in DNA: TGTGCCAGCAGCCCTAGGGGGGACGGCATGAACACTGAAGCTTTCTTT.

V gene TRBV9 combines with J gene TRBJ2-7; TRBD1 agrees at 7 bases. Germline V gene data show CDR1 as SGDLS and CDR2 as YYNGEE. V dropped 2 bases and J dropped 5; count of bases not matched to a gene: 10. The CDR3 sequence is 15 residues long. The CDR3 DNA sequence: TGTGCCAGCAGCGTCTCGGAAGGGGGCTATAACGAGCAGTACTTC. The encoded protein is CASSVSEGGYNEQYF.

This chain connects TRBV11-3 to TRBJ2-3; D unresolved. The CDR3 is 15 amino acids. From germline, CDR1 is SGHNT and CDR2 YENEEA. V shed 3 bases and J shed 2 bases, with 12 bases lying between them. CDR3 residues: CASSFGLLSTDTQYF. CDR3 coding DNA: TGTGCCAGCAGCTTCGGGCTTCTTTCCACAGATACGCAGTATTTT.

In this sample, this clone turned up a few times. The chain combines TRBV29-1 with TRBJ2-1, with D possibly TRBD2 on 7 matching bases. The CDR3 length is 14 residues. V lost 4 bases and J lost 7, with 17 bases in between. In germline, CDR1 is SQVTM, CDR2 ANQGSEA. CDR3 loop: CSVARGGASNEQFF. The CDR3 DNA follows: TGCAGCGTTGCGAGGGGGGGCGCATCAAATGAGCAGTTCTTC.

The chain has TRBV28 and TRBJ1-5; 8 nucleotides align to TRBD1. This CDR3 comprises 16 residues. CDR1 and CDR2 from the germline V gene are MDHEN and SYDVKM. V lost 2 bases to trimming and J lost 3 bases; unmatched junction nucleotides: 6. DNA for the CDR3: TGTGCCAGCAGTTTACCTCAGGGGGCCGACAATCAGCCCCAGCATTTT. Its protein product is CASSLPQGADNQPQHF.

This chain joins TRBV13 and TRBJ2-4; D gene ambiguous. The ends were cut back, 5 bases at V and 3 bases at J, with 11 bases in the middle. Germline V gene sequence: CDR1 PRHDT, CDR2 FYEKMQ (reference sequence). The CDR3 spans 14 residues. Written as DNA, the CDR3 is TGTGCCAGCAGCCATCGTTTAGGCAAAAACATTCAGTACTTC. Translation: CASSHRLGKNIQYF. The full variable domain, with the rest looked up from reference TRBV13 and TRBJ2-4, is AAGVIQSPRHLIKEKRETATLKCYPIPRHDTVYWYQQGPGQDPQFLISFYEKMQSDKGSIPDRFSAQQFSDYHSELNMSSLELGDSALYFCASSHRLGKNIQYFGAGTRLSVL.

This clone was seen more than once but under ten times. The chain carries TRBV2 and TRBJ2-5; 10 nucleotides line up with TRBD1. Unmatched junction bases numbered 5, after V lost 4 bases and J lost 6 bases. Per germline, CDR1 SNHLY and CDR2 FYNNEI. The CDR3 runs to 14 residues. CDR3 coding DNA: TGTGCCAGCAGTGGACCGGGACAGGGGCAGACCCAGTACTTC. It codes for CASSGPGQGQTQYF.

This clone was observed a few times. V and J are TRBV27 and TRBJ1-5; 9 nucleotides align to TRBD1. Germline V gene lookup returns CDR1 MNHEY and CDR2 SMNVEV (reference sequence). The CDR3 has 14 residues. Unmatched junction bases numbered 3, after V lost 5 bases and J lost 4 bases. Written as DNA, the CDR3 is TGTGCCAGCAGTCCAGACAGGGGGAATCAGCCCCAGCATTTT. Translation gives CASSPDRGNQPQHF.